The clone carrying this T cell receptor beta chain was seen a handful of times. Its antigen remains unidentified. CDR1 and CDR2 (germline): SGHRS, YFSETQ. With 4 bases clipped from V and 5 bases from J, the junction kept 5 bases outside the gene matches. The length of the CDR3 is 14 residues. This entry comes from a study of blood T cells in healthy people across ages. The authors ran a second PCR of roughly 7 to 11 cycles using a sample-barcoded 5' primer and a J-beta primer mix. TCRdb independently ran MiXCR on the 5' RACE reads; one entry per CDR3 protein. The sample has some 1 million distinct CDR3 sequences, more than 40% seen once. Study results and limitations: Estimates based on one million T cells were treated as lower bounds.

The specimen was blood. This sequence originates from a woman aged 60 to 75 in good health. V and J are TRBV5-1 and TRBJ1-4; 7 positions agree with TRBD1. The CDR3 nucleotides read TGCGCCAGCAGCGCAGCAGGGGGGAATGAAAAACTGTTTTTT. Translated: CASSAAGGNEKLFF.